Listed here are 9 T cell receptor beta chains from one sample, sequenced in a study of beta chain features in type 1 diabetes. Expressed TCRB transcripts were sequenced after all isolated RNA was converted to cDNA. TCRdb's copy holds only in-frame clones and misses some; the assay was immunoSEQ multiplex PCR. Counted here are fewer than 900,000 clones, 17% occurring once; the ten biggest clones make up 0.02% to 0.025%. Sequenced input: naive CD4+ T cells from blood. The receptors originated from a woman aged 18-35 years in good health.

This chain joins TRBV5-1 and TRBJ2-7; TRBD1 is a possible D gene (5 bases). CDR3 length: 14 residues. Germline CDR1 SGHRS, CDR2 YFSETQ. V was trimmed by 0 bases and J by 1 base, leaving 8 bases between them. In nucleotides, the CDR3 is TGCGCCAGCAGCTTGGACAGGTTGTCCTACGAGCAGTACTTC. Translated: CASSLDRLSYEQYF.

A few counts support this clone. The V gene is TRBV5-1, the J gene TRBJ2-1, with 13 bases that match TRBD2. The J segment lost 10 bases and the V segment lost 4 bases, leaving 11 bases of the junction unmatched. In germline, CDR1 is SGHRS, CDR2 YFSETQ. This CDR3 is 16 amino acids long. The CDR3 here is CASSRTSGSWSTEQFF. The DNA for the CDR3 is TGCGCCAGCAGCCGGACTAGCGGGAGCTGGTCAACCGAGCAGTTCTTC.

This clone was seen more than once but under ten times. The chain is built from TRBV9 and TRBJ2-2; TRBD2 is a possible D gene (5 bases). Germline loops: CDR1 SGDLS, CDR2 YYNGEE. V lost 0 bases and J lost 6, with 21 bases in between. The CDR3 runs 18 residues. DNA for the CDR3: TGTGCCAGCAGCGTAGAAACCAGAAGATCGGGGTTGGCCGGGGAGCTGTTTTTT. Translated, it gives CASSVETRRSGLAGELFF.

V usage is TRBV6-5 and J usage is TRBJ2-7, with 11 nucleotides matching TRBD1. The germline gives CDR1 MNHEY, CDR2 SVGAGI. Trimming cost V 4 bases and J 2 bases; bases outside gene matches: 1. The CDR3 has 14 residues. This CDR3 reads CASSWDRGTYEQYF. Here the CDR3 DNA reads TGTGCCAGCAGTTGGGACAGGGGGACCTACGAGCAGTACTTC.

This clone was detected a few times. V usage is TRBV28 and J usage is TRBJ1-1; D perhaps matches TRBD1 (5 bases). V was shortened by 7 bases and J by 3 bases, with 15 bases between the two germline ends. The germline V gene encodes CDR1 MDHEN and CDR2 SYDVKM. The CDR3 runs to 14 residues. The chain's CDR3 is CASTPPGLHTEAFF. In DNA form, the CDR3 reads TGTGCCAGCACCCCGCCAGGGCTGCACACTGAAGCTTTCTTT.

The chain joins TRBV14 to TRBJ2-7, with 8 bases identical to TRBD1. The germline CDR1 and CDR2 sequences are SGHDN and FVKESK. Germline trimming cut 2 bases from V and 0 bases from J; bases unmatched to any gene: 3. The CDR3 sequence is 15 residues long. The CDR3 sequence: CASSQWTGSSYEQYF. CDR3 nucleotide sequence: TGTGCCAGCAGCCAATGGACAGGGAGCTCCTACGAGCAGTACTTC.

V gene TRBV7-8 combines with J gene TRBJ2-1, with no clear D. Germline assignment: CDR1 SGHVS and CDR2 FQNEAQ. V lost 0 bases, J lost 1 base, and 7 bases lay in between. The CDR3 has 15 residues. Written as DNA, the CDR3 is TGTGCCAGCAGCTTAGCGGGGAATTCCTACAATGAGCAGTTCTTC. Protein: CASSLAGNSYNEQFF.

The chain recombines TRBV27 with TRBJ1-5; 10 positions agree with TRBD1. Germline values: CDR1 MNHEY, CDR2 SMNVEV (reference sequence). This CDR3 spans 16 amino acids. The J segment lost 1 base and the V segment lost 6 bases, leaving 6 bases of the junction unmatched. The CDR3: CASRGTGAGSNQPQHF. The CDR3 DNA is TGTGCCAGCAGGGGGACAGGGGCTGGGAGCAATCAGCCCCAGCATTTT.

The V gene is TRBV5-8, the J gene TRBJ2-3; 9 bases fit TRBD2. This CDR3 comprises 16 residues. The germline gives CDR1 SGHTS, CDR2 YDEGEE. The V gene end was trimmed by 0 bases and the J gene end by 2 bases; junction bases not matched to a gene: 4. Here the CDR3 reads CASSLVSGRFTDTQYF. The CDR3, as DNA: TGTGCCAGCAGCTTGGTTAGCGGGAGATTCACAGATACGCAGTATTTT.